Detailed here is one T cell receptor beta chain. Its target is unknown. This entry comes from a study of beta chain features in type 1 diabetes. Study background: Healthy donors, compared against patients, showed similar age, gender and cell yields. Overall study results and limits: Relative to healthy donors, patients appeared to have naive, central memory and Treg TCRB repertoires that were more similar. In all four CD4+ subsets, TCRB CDR3 length was significantly, moderately reduced in type 1 diabetes.

Purity exceeded 95% in all sorted populations. cDNA synthesis used the whole RNA isolate, giving expressed TCRB sequences. TCRdb's table, derived via immunoSEQ multiplex PCR, lists solely in-frame clones and lacks some. The table shows 900,000 or so clones, with around a sixth occurring only once. The sequencing input was naive CD4+ T cells from blood. This TCR derives from a woman aged 18-30 years in good health.

CDR3 region: CASSVASGSTTQYF. The CDR3 bases are TGTGCCAGCAGCGTGGCTAGCGGGAGCACTACGCAGTATTTT. The V call is TRBV9, the J call TRBJ2-3, with 10 bases that match TRBD2. Germline-derived CDR1 and CDR2 are SGDLS and YYNGEE. V lost 2 bases to trimming and J lost 8 bases; unmatched junction nucleotides: 5. The CDR3 length is 14 residues.